Sequencing of this TCR beta chain was carried out in a study of CD8 T cells in Susac syndrome. CDR1 and CDR2 (germline): SGHTA, FQGNSA. The V and J ends lost 4 bases and 0 bases respectively, with 6 bases between them. The CDR3 totals 14 residues. The RNA, about 0.45 to 1 ug, was put through reverse transcription using random hexamers. Amplification of TCR beta CDR3 was carried out by immunoSEQ multiplex PCR, which covered 54 Vbeta and 13 Jbeta segments. TCRdb re-called the immunoSEQ multiplex PCR reads through MiXCR, storing one row per CDR3 protein. The sample includes roughly 110,000 distinct CDR3 sequences, about nine tenths of them seen just once.

The genes are TRBV7-2 and TRBJ2-2, with a possible D match to TRBD1 (6 bases). Sequencing input: CD4+ T cells from PBMCs. This TCR derives from a human donor in good health. For the CDR3, the DNA is TGTGCCAGCAGCTGGACAGCGAACACCGGGGAGCTGTTTTTT. Translating gives CASSWTANTGELFF.